This record looks at one T cell receptor (beta chain) sequence and its context. The source of the sample is a study of T cell changes during pregnancy in multiple sclerosis. Trimming stripped 2 bases from V and 1 base from J, with 9 bases between. Germline values: CDR1 KGHSH, CDR2 LQKENI. The CDR3 spans 15 residues. TCRdb's table, derived via immunoSEQ multiplex PCR, lists solely in-frame clones and lacks some. This table holds 50,000 to 65,000 clones, 70% to 90% found once. This chain uses TRBV18 with TRBJ1-3; tentatively, D is TRBD1 (6 bases). The sample was peripheral blood, taken in the first trimester of pregnancy. The sequence was obtained from a female donor with multiple sclerosis, enrolled in a pregnancy study. CDR3 bases: TGTGCCAGCTCACCAACCCAGGGGTCTGGAAACACCATATATTTT. Protein product: CASSPTQGSGNTIYF.